This TCR beta chain derives from a study of regulatory T cells in long-lasting Graves disease. CDR1 DFQATT and CDR2 SNEGSKA come from the germline V gene (reference sequence). This CDR3 has 13 residues. Sample time point: persistent/refractory GD, antithyroid drugs over 5 years with positive TRAb. Extracted RNA from PBMCs served as the source of the TCR library. Investigators prepared the TCR beta libraries by applying iRepertoire HTBI primers and Arm-PCR of CDR3 regions. TCRdb used MiXCR to reprocess the multiplex PCR reads, holding one entry per CDR3 protein. The sample consists of about 660,000 distinct CDR3 sequences, 30% of them appearing once. This clonotype was observed a handful of times. One end of the junction is discordant with germline, which a read error may explain.

The gene calls are TRBV20-1 and TRBJ1-2; maybe TRBD1 (5 bases). This specimen consisted of peripheral blood mononuclear cells (PBMCs), obtained when the disease was refractory, from a patient treated with antithyroid drugs. This TCR was recovered from a female donor with Graves disease. CDR3 nucleotides: TGTGTAGTGGTCAGGACAAGAGAATATGGCTACACCTTC. Protein sequence: CVVVRTREYGYTF.